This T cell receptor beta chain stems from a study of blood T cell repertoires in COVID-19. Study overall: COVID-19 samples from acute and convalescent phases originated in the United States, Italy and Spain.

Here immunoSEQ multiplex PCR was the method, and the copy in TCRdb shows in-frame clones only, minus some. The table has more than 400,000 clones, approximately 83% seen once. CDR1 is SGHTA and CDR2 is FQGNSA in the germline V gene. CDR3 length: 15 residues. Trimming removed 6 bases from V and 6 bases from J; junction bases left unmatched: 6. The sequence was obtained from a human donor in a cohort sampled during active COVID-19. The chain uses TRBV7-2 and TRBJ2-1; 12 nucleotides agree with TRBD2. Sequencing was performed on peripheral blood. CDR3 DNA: TGTGCCAGCAGTTTGCCTAGCGGGAGGGCCAATGAGCAGTTCTTC. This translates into CASSLPSGRANEQFF. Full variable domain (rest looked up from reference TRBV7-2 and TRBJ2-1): GAGVSQSPSNKVTEKGKDVELRCDPISGHTALYWYRQSLGQGLEFLIYFQGNSAPDKSGLPSDRFSAERTGGSVSTLTIQRTQQEDSAVYLCASSLPSGRANEQFFGPGTRLTVL.